The T cell receptor (beta chain) under discussion was sequenced for a study of cytomegalovirus exposure and HLA in healthy donors. Study-wide points: Accounts indicate the classifier identified cytomegalovirus status with strong specificity and sensitivity.

The CDR3 covers 14 residues. CDR1 is MNHEY and CDR2 is SMNVEV in the germline V gene (reference sequence). The ends were cut back, 4 bases at V and 6 bases at J, with 15 bases in the middle. 13 Jbeta primers and 60 Vbeta primers were used for the PCR. This table comes from immunoSEQ multiplex PCR, and its TCRdb copy is limited to in-frame clones, with some not included. The sample holds 200,000 or so clones, around 76% seen once. Comments on this clone: What it binds is not known.

The receptor's source is a man aged 18 to 29 in good health and CMV-seronegative. Material for sequencing was PBMCs. This rearrangement joins TRBV27 to TRBJ1-2; D unresolved. CDR3 bases: TGTGCCAGCAGTTGGGTGCCGGGGAGGGATGGCTACACCTTC. It specifies CASSWVPGRDGYTF.